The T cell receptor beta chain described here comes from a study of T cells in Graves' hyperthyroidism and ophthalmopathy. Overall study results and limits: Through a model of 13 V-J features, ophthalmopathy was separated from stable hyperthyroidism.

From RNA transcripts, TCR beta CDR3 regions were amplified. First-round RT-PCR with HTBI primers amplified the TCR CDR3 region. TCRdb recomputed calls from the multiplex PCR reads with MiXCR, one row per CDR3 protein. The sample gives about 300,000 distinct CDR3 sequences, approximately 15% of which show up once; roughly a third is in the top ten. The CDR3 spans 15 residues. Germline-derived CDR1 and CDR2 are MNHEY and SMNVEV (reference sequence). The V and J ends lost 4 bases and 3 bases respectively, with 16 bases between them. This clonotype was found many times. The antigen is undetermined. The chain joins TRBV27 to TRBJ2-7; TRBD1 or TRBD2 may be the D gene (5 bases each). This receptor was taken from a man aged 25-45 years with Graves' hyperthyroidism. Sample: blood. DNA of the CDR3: TGTGCCAGCAGTTCCCGGGACGCTGCAGTCTACGAGCAGTACTTC. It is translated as CASSSRDAAVYEQYF.